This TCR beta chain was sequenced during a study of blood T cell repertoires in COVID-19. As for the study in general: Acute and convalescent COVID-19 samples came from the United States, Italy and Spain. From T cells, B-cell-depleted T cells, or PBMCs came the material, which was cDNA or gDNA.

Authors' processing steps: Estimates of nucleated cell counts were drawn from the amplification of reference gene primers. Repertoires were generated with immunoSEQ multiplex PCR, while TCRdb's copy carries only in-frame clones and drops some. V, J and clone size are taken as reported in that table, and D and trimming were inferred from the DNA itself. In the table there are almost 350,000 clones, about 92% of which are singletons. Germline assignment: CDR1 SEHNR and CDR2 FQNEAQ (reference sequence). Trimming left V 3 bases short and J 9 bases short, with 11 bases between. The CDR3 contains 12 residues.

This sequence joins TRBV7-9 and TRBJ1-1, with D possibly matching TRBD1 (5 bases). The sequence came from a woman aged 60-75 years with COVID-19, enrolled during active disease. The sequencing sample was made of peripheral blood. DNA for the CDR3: TGTGCCAGCAGCTTGACAGACTTTCAAGCTTTCTTT. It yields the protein CASSLTDFQAFF.